The clone carrying this TCR beta chain was counted ten times or more. Its antigen is not known. From RNA transcripts, TCR beta CDR3 regions were amplified. HTBI primers were the set used in a first-round RT-PCR of the TCR CDR3. In TCRdb, the multiplex PCR reads were re-called with MiXCR into one record per CDR3 protein. This table holds about 340,000 distinct CDR3 sequences, roughly a fifth found once. The data were obtained in a study of T cells in Graves' hyperthyroidism and ophthalmopathy. Study-wide findings and caveats: Ophthalmopathy and stable hyperthyroidism were separated by a 13 V-J model. Researchers found most expanded thyroid clonotypes above 0.001 in blood as well.

This CDR3 region has 13 residues. V gave up 4 bases and J gave up 6 bases, with 11 bases separating them. Looked up from germline, CDR1 is SNHLY and CDR2 is FYNNEI. Orbital computed tomography, thyroid ultrasound, serum thyroxine and TRAb, and clinical symptoms together informed the diagnoses. PBMCs were derived from about 10 ml fresh peripheral blood. This TCR came from a woman aged 45-60 years with Graves' hyperthyroidism. Source material: blood. This rearrangement joins TRBV2 to TRBJ2-3; no firm D call. This chain's CDR3 is CASSVSRIDTQYF. The CDR3 coding sequence is TGTGCCAGCAGTGTGTCGCGGATTGATACGCAGTATTTT.